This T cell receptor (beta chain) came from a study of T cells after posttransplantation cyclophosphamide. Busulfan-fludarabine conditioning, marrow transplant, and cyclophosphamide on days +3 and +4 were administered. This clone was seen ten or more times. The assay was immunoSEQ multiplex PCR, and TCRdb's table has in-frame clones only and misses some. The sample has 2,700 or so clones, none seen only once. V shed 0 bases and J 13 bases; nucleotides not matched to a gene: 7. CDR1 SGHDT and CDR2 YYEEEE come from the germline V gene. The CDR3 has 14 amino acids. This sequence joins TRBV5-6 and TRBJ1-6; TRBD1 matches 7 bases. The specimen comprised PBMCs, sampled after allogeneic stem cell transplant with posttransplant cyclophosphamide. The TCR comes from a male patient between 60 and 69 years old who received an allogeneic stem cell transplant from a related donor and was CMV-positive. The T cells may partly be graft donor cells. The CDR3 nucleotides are TGTGCCAGCAGCTTGGAACAGGGGATATCTCCCCTCCACTTT. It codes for CASSLEQGISPLHF.